Listed below are T cell receptor beta chains from one sample, sequenced in a study of regulatory T cells in long-lasting Graves disease. TCRdb reprocessed the multiplex PCR reads with MiXCR, giving one entry per CDR3 protein. The sample holds about 290,000 distinct CDR3 sequences, around 20% seen once. The specimen comprised peripheral blood mononuclear cells (PBMCs), sampled when the disease was refractory, from a patient treated with antithyroid drugs. The receptors were gathered from a female donor with Graves disease. Each CDR3 is given with its conserved first and last residue. The D gene is left open where the match is weak. The size of a clone is reported for some rows only, either as once, few or many, or as a class for expanded clones.

CDR3,DNA,V,J,D,size
CASSIEGNTEAFF,TGTGCCAGTAGTATTGAGGGGAACACTGAAGCTTTCTTT,TRBV19,TRBJ1-1,NA,few
CASSQDPYTGYGYTF,TGTGCCAGCAGCCAAGACCCATACACCGGCTATGGCTACACCTTC,TRBV14,TRBJ1-2,NA,many
CASSRPSAGYTF,TGTGCCAGCAGCCGTCCCAGTGCGGGCTACACCTTC,TRBV3-1,TRBJ1-2,NA,many
CASTPGLASDEQFF,TGTGCCTCGACTCCGGGACTAGCGTCCGATGAGCAGTTCTTC,TRBV12-3/TRBV12-4,TRBJ2-1,TRBD2,few
CAWSVFLGESTEAFF,TGTGCCTGGAGTGTTTTTCTGGGGGAGAGCACTGAAGCTTTCTTT,TRBV30,TRBJ1-1,NA,few
CASREPVASGRAWETQYF,TGTGCCAGCAGAGAGCCGGTGGCAAGCGGGAGGGCCTGGGAGACCCAGTACTTC,TRBV28,TRBJ2-5,TRBD2,many
CASSLLKTGELFF,TGTGCCAGCAGTTTATTGAAGACCGGGGAGCTGTTTTTT,TRBV12-3/TRBV12-4,TRBJ2-2,NA,few
CASSFSRGDYEQYF,TGTGCCAGCAGCTTCTCCAGGGGAGACTACGAGCAGTACTTC,TRBV11-2,TRBJ2-7,NA,NA
CASTPAGDLRSYEQYF,TGTGCCAGCACCCCAGCTGGGGACCTCCGCTCCTACGAGCAGTACTTC,TRBV2,TRBJ2-7,NA,NA
CASSYLDPASHNEQFF,TGTGCCAGCAGTTACTTGGACCCGGCATCCCACAATGAGCAGTTCTTC,TRBV6-5,TRBJ2-1,NA,NA
CASSSSRRAYEQYF,TGTGCCAGCAGTTCTTCCAGGAGGGCCTACGAGCAGTACTTC,TRBV28,TRBJ2-7,NA,many
CASSLSAGGNSPLHF,TGTGCCAGCAGCTTATCAGCAGGGGGCAATTCACCCCTCCACTTT,TRBV11-2,TRBJ1-6,TRBD1,many
CASSPATGLLYGANVLTF,TGTGCCAGCAGTCCCGCGACAGGGTTGTTGTACGGGGCCAACGTCCTGACTTTC,TRBV27,TRBJ2-6,TRBD1,NA
CASSFQTNTEAFF,TGTGCCAGCAGTTTTCAGACGAACACTGAAGCTTTCTTT,TRBV7-3,TRBJ1-1,NA,NA
CASREGVEEKLFF,TGCGCCAGCAGGGAGGGGGTGGAGGAAAAACTGTTTTTT,TRBV5-1,TRBJ1-4,NA,NA
CASSILRGRNTGELFF,TGTGCCAGCAGCATCCTACGGGGGAGGAACACCGGGGAGCTGTTTTTT,TRBV11-2,TRBJ2-2,NA,few
CSVEGGQQETQYF,TGCAGCGTGGAGGGGGGACAACAAGAGACCCAGTACTTC,TRBV29-1,TRBJ2-5,NA,NA
CASLSSGTTDTQYF,TGTGCCAGCCTCTCTAGCGGGACCACAGATACGCAGTATTTT,TRBV28,TRBJ2-3,TRBD2,NA
CASSLWGGSYQETQYF,TGTGCCAGCAGTTTATGGGGCGGGTCTTACCAAGAGACCCAGTACTTC,TRBV27,TRBJ2-5,NA,many
CASSLNPTGGWTEAFF,TGTGCCAGCAGCTTAAACCCAACAGGGGGTTGGACTGAAGCTTTCTTT,TRBV7-9,TRBJ1-1,TRBD1,many
CASSQLIGSVDPGELFF,TGTGCCAGCAGCCAGTTGATCGGGAGCGTGGATCCCGGGGAGCTGTTTTTT,TRBV4-2,TRBJ2-2,NA,NA
CAISESEVGDYEQYF,TGTGCCATCAGTGAGTCTGAGGTGGGGGACTACGAGCAGTACTTC,TRBV10-3,TRBJ2-7,NA,few
CASSRPAYGYTF,TGTGCCAGCAGCCGGCCAGCTTATGGCTACACCTTC,TRBV12-3/TRBV12-4,TRBJ1-2,NA,many
CASSLSGGYTGGLFF,TGTGCCAGCAGCCTTAGCGGAGGATACACCGGGGGGCTGTTTTTT,TRBV11-2,TRBJ2-2,NA,NA
CSARGPFRNEQYF,TGCAGTGCTAGAGGTCCATTTAGGAACGAGCAGTACTTC,TRBV20-1,TRBJ2-7,NA,NA
CASSSDPVPKNIQYF,TGCGCCAGCAGCTCCGACCCGGTACCCAAAAACATTCAGTACTTC,TRBV5-1,TRBJ2-4,NA,NA
CSVEDFQGWTEAFF,TGCAGCGTTGAAGATTTTCAGGGATGGACTGAAGCTTTCTTT,TRBV29-1,TRBJ1-1,NA,NA
CASSAGLASNEQFF,TGTGCCAGCAGTGCGGGACTAGCGAGCAATGAGCAGTTCTTC,TRBV6-2/TRBV6-3,TRBJ2-1,TRBD2,NA
CASSYFQHTPAFF,TGTGCCAGCAGTTACTTCCAGCACACACCGGCTTTCTTT,TRBV6-2/TRBV6-3,TRBJ1-1,NA,NA
CASSLGQENTEAFF,TGTGCCAGCAGCTTAGGACAGGAAAACACTGAAGCTTTCTTT,TRBV7-2,TRBJ1-1,NA,many
CATSRDLTGEINYGYTF,TGTGCCACCAGCAGAGATCTGACAGGGGAAATTAACTATGGCTACACCTTC,TRBV15,TRBJ1-2,TRBD1,many
CASTWTGEINEQYF,TGTGCCAGTACTTGGACAGGGGAGATCAACGAGCAGTACTTC,TRBV2,TRBJ2-7,TRBD1,many
CASRDSPNQPQHF,TGCGCCAGCAGGGACAGCCCTAATCAGCCCCAGCATTTT,TRBV10-2,TRBJ1-5,NA,NA
CASSFPDRGLYEQYF,TGTGCCAGCAGTTTCCCAGACAGGGGGCTCTACGAGCAGTACTTC,TRBV28,TRBJ2-7,TRBD1,many
CAIGTSGSLAGELFF,TGTGCCATCGGTACTAGCGGGTCTCTAGCCGGGGAGCTGTTTTTT,TRBV10-3,TRBJ2-2,TRBD2,few
CASSQDIGQPQHF,TGTGCCAGCAGCCAAGACATAGGACAGCCCCAGCATTTT,TRBV7-3,TRBJ1-5,NA,NA
CATSELDRGRGVTEAFF,TGTGCCACCAGTGAACTAGACAGGGGGCGGGGGGTCACTGAAGCTTTCTTT,TRBV24-1,TRBJ1-1,TRBD1,few
CSARLQRGYTF,TGCAGTGCTAGATTACAGCGTGGCTACACCTTC,TRBV20-1,TRBJ1-2,NA,many
CASSRPTGYEQYF,TGTGCCAGCAGCCGACCGACAGGCTACGAGCAGTACTTC,TRBV3-1,TRBJ2-7,NA,many
CASSLSVDQANYGYTF,TGTGCCAGCAGTTTATCAGTAGACCAAGCTAACTATGGCTACACCTTC,TRBV27,TRBJ1-2,NA,few